This T cell receptor beta chain was sequenced during a study of blood T cell repertoires in COVID-19 (dated by TCRdb to 2020 to 2022). As for the study more broadly: The collaborator samples originated in the United States, Italy and Spain and spanned the acute and convalescent phases of COVID-19. The material from the prospective study consisted of cDNA or gDNA derived from T cells, B-cell-depleted T cells, or PBMCs. Deeply sampled blood TCRbeta repertoires from subjects exposed to, actively infected with, or recovered from COVID-19 were included in the dataset. The repertoires were released in a freely available public database intended as a resource for research on the immune response to SARS-CoV-2. Samples were obtained from the ongoing ImmuneRACE study (first 160 participants) and from over a thousand subjects provided by 6 global collaborators. A de-identified subject ID, COVID-19 status, age in years and sex were almost always included in the sample metadata. Where available, HLA class I and class II types were taken from metadata supplied by the sample provider and were not determined by assay-based typing.

The collaborating institutions used their own protocols to collect whole blood in K2EDTA tubes. Collaborator samples were shipped for TCRbeta analysis as frozen whole blood, isolated PBMCs, or DNA extracted from either sample type. TCRbeta CDR3 regions were amplified from genomic DNA by means of the immunoSEQ Assay, a bias-controlled multiplex PCR. In the original analysis: Nucleated cell counts per sample were estimated from amplification of reference gene primers within the assay. Sequence reads were collapsed and filtered to measure the absolute abundance of every unique TCRbeta CDR3 rearrangement. For each sample, productive Simpson clonality was calculated by taking the square root of Simpson's diversity index across productive rearrangements. In TCRdb, the immuneACCESS table is reduced to in-frame sequences with V and J assigned. These tables do not hold every clone; where another copy was compared, an unresolved V gene accounts for under half, and the others remain unexplained. That table gives V, J and clone size, and the DNA gave D and trimming. The sample table contains around 100,000 clones; only one count was recorded for roughly 83% of them. The leading ten clones occupy under 0.85% of the sample.

As concerns this clone: Its antigen is unknown. It has no much larger one-base neighbor in the sample; base qualities were not kept.

What the authors observed across the whole study: The amount of clinical and demographic metadata varied by source and participant and was provided uncurated.

CDR1 LGHDT and CDR2 YNNKEL are derived from the germline V gene (reference sequence). A distance of 9 bases separates the germline ends of V and J, which lose 1 base and 3 bases respectively. The CDR3 covers 15 residues, taking in both the cysteine and the phenylalanine. CDR3 DNA only is kept here, 45 bases in frame from base 1. This receptor was identified in a woman aged 65 to 85 with acute or convalescent COVID-19. The source material was peripheral blood. This sequence uses TRBV3-1 (or the pseudogene TRBV3-2) and TRBJ2-2; a tentative D match to TRBD2 spans 5 bases. The CDR3 in this case is CASSQVAGDTGELFF. Here is the DNA: TGTGCCAGCAGCCAAGTTGCCGGGGACACCGGGGAGCTGTTTTTT.